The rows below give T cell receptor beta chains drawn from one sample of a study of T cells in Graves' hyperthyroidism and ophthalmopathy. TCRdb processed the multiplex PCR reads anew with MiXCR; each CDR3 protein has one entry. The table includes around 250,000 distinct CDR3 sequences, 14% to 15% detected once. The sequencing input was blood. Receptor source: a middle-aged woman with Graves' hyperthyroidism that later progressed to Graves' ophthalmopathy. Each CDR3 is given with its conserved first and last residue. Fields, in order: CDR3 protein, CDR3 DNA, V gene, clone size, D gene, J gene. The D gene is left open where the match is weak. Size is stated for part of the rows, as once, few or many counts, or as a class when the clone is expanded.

CDR3aa: CASSLMESYNEQFF
CDR3nt: TGTGCCAGCAGCTTGATGGAATCCTACAATGAGCAGTTCTTC
v_gene: TRBV5-6
abundance: few
d_gene: -
j_gene: TRBJ2-1

CDR3aa: CASSLTRGQGVYEQYF
CDR3nt: TGTGCCAGCAGTTTAACACGTGGACAGGGCGTCTACGAGCAGTACTTC
v_gene: TRBV28
abundance: -
d_gene: TRBD1
j_gene: TRBJ2-7

CDR3aa: CASSLGWASYEQYF
CDR3nt: TGTGCCAGCAGCTTGGGGTGGGCTTCCTACGAGCAGTACTTC
v_gene: TRBV5-6
abundance: few
d_gene: -
j_gene: TRBJ2-7

CDR3aa: CAISESDSILYEQYF
CDR3nt: TGTGCCATCAGTGAGTCGGACAGTATCCTCTACGAGCAGTACTTC
v_gene: TRBV10-3
abundance: -
d_gene: -
j_gene: TRBJ2-7

CDR3aa: CASSYYETSACSSSYNEQFF
CDR3nt: TGTGCCAGCAGTTATTACGAGACTAGCGCTTGTTCGAGCTCCTACAATGAGCAGTTCTTC
v_gene: TRBV6-7
abundance: many
d_gene: TRBD2
j_gene: TRBJ2-1

CDR3aa: CASSPRGTGLNEQFF
CDR3nt: TGTGCCAGCTCACCTCGTGGGACAGGGCTGAATGAGCAGTTCTTC
v_gene: TRBV18
abundance: many
d_gene: TRBD1
j_gene: TRBJ2-1

CDR3aa: CASSQDRVFSNYGYTF
CDR3nt: TGTGCCAGCAGCCAAGACCGGGTTTTCTCTAACTATGGCTACACCTTC
v_gene: TRBV14
abundance: -
d_gene: -
j_gene: TRBJ1-2

CDR3aa: CASSPTGGVFDSPLHF
CDR3nt: TGTGCCAGCAGCCCTACAGGGGGCGTGTTTGATTCACCCCTCCACTTT
v_gene: TRBV7-9
abundance: few
d_gene: TRBD1
j_gene: TRBJ1-6

CDR3aa: CASSLLGGSTDTQYF
CDR3nt: TGTGCCAGCAGCTTACTCGGGGGAAGCACAGATACGCAGTATTTT
v_gene: TRBV7-9
abundance: many
d_gene: -
j_gene: TRBJ2-3

CDR3aa: CASIMGLAVDTQYF
CDR3nt: TGTGCCAGCATCATGGGACTAGCGGTAGATACGCAGTATTTT
v_gene: TRBV2
abundance: many
d_gene: TRBD2
j_gene: TRBJ2-3